These 20 T cell receptor beta chains were all obtained from the same sample, sequenced in a study of TIL therapy for anti-PD-1-resistant metastatic lung cancer. The immunoSEQ assay was v3. Method: immunoSEQ multiplex PCR; TCRdb's copy keeps in-frame clones and lacks some. The sample carries just over 25,000 clones, over 55% recorded once. Specified time point: pre-treatment sample, taken before nivolumab and TIL therapy. Most excised metastases sampled were pleural nodules or supraclavicular lymph nodes. Here the sequenced sample was tumor tissue, taken at baseline. These TCRs come from a person aged 25 to 80 with non-small cell lung cancer.

The CDR3 coding sequence is TGTGCCAGCAGCTCGACTAGCGGGCCGGCCGGGGCCGGGGAGCTGTTTTTT. Protein: CASSSTSGPAGAGELFF. J is TRBJ2-2 and V is TRBV7-2; 10 positions agree with TRBD2. The CDR3 consists of 17 residues. J was trimmed by 6 bases and V by 4 bases; bases with no gene match: 11. Germline V gene sequence: CDR1 SGHTA, CDR2 FQGNSA. The complete variable domain, with remaining parts taken from reference TRBV7-2 and TRBJ2-2, reads GAGVSQSPSNKVTEKGKDVELRCDPISGHTALYWYRQSLGQGLEFLIYFQGNSAPDKSGLPSDRFSAERTGGSVSTLTIQRTQQEDSAVYLCASSSTSGPAGAGELFFGEGSRLTVL.

The rearrangement joins TRBV5-6 to TRBJ2-1; a possible D gene is TRBD2 (6 bases). The CDR3 has 13 amino acids. CDR1 and CDR2 from the germline V gene are SGHDT and YYEEEE. V was cut by 3 bases and J by 7 bases, with 11 bases left in between. CDR3 coding DNA: TGTGCCAGCAGCTGGGCGGGGACTAATGAGCAGTTCTTC. This codes for CASSWAGTNEQFF.

With regard to this clone: One junction end does not reproduce the germline sequence, and a read error may be involved. This chain joins TRBV4-3 and TRBJ2-1, with a tentative D call TRBD1 (5 bases). Germline CDR1 is LGHNA and CDR2 is YSLEER. This CDR3 contains 12 residues. CDR3 amino acids: CASNQRGNEQFF. CDR3 nucleotide sequence: TGCGCCAGCAACCAAAGGGGAAATGAGCAGTTCTTC.

This clone has only a few counts. This chain uses TRBV7-8 with TRBJ1-2; 8 nucleotides agree with TRBD1. Trimming cost V 5 bases and J 8 bases; bases outside gene matches: 10. The germline CDR1 and CDR2 sequences are SGHVS and FQNEAQ. This CDR3 region has 14 residues. As DNA, the CDR3 is TGTGCCAGCAGCGAGTCAGGGGGCTTCGGCGGCTACACCTTC. Translated: CASSESGGFGGYTF.

This clone was detected only a few times. The chain employs TRBV9 and TRBJ1-1; D remains ambiguous. V gave up 4 bases and J gave up 0 bases, with 16 bases separating them. This CDR3 comprises 16 residues. CDR1 and CDR2 (germline): SGDLS, YYNGEE. CDR3 DNA: TGTGCCAGCAGCCCCCCAACGATGCGGATGAACACTGAAGCTTTCTTT. Its protein product is CASSPPTMRMNTEAFF.

This clone was counted only a few times. The J gene is TRBJ2-7, the V gene TRBV11-2, with unresolved D. The CDR3 totals 15 residues. Germline CDR1 reads SGHAT; CDR2 reads FQNNGV. Trimming stripped 7 bases from V and 3 bases from J, with 19 bases between. CDR3: CASTGWGVRNYEQYF. The CDR3, as DNA: TGTGCCAGCACCGGTTGGGGTGTAAGAAACTACGAGCAGTACTTC.

The chain is built from TRBV25-1 and TRBJ2-2, with 9 bases identical to TRBD1. V trimming: 6 bases; J trimming: 5 bases; junction bases outside the gene matches: 4. In germline, CDR1 is MGHDK, CDR2 SYGVNS. This CDR3 spans 14 amino acids. CDR3 nucleotides: TGTGCCAGCAGGAACAGGGGGCTAACCGGGGAGCTGTTTTTT. This gives the protein CASRNRGLTGELFF.

The rearrangement uses TRBV15 and TRBJ1-2; the match to TRBD1 covers 10 bases. The CDR3 is 14 residues long. Germline CDR1 and CDR2: LNHNV and YYDKDF (reference sequence). J gave up 8 bases and V 2 bases, and 5 bases lay outside the gene matches. This CDR3 is CATSRTGTGEGYTF. CDR3 bases: TGTGCCACCAGCAGAACCGGGACAGGGGAGGGCTACACCTTC.

This clone was detected only a few times. The chain combines TRBV9 with TRBJ2-5, with 12 bases fitting TRBD2. The V gene's germline CDR1 is SGDLS and CDR2 YYNGEE. The CDR3 sequence is 17 residues long. V was pared by 4 bases and J by 5 bases, with 12 bases of the junction left unmatched. This CDR3 reads CASSPWTSGEGGETQYF. DNA of the CDR3: TGTGCCAGCAGCCCCTGGACTAGCGGGGAGGGCGGGGAGACCCAGTACTTC. Filled out from reference TRBV9 and TRBJ2-5, the complete variable domain reads DSGVTQTPKHLITATGQRVTLRCSPRSGDLSVYWYQQSLDQGLQFLIQYYNGEERAKGNILERFSAQQFPDLHSELNLSSLELGDSALYFCASSPWTSGEGGETQYFGPGTRLLVL.

Points on this clone: This CDR3 is also generated by other DNA sequences in the sample. V is TRBV14 and J is TRBJ2-7, with TRBD2 as a possible D gene (6 bases). This CDR3 spans 13 amino acids. V was trimmed by 1 base and J by 4 bases, leaving 8 bases between them. CDR1 and CDR2 (germline): SGHDN, FVKESK. CDR3 residues: CASSQAGGYEQYF. The CDR3 DNA sequence: TGTGCCAGCAGCCAAGCCGGGGGTTACGAGCAGTACTTC.

This chain joins TRBV13 and TRBJ2-5; TRBD2 agrees at 13 bases. The trim removed 6 bases at V and 4 bases at J, leaving 5 bases unmatched. This CDR3 comprises 15 residues. The germline gives CDR1 PRHDT, CDR2 FYEKMQ (reference sequence). The CDR3 DNA reads as TGTGCCAGCAGAAAGGGACTAGCGGGGAGAGAGACCCAGTACTTC. Its protein product is CASRKGLAGRETQYF.

The chain joins TRBV23-1 to TRBJ1-3; D perhaps matches TRBD1 (6 bases). TRBV23-1 is sorted into the ORF group, with uncertain function. V dropped 8 bases and J dropped 0 bases, with 17 bases sitting between them. This CDR3 spans 16 amino acids. The CDR3 protein is CASARDRIDSGNTIYF. The CDR3 DNA sequence: TGCGCCAGCGCCAGAGACAGGATAGACTCTGGAAACACCATATATTTT.

The chain employs TRBV25-1 and TRBJ1-6; D unresolved. The V end lost 10 bases, the J end lost 8 bases, and 12 bases lay between the germline ends. The CDR3 runs 12 residues. Germline-derived CDR1 and CDR2 are MGHDK and SYGVNS. CDR3 sequence reads: CATSEEDSPLHF. The CDR3 region has the DNA TGTGCCACCTCCGAGGAGGATTCACCCCTCCACTTT.

The CDR3 DNA reads TGTGCCAGCAGGCGGGGCCTGTGGGATGAGCAGTTCTTC. This encodes CASRRGLWDEQFF. The chain has TRBV14 and TRBJ2-1, with D possibly being TRBD2 (6 bases). Looked up from germline, CDR1 is SGHDN and CDR2 is FVKESK. This CDR3 region has 13 residues. V was cut by 6 bases and J by 8 bases, with 14 bases left in between.

This clone was observed a single time. This sequence joins TRBV5-1 and TRBJ2-7, with 9 bases identical to TRBD1. With V trimmed by 0 bases and J by 3 bases, 7 bases remained unmatched. CDR1 and CDR2 (germline): SGHRS, YFSETQ. CDR3 length: 16 residues. Here the CDR3 DNA reads TGCGCCAGCAGCTTGGGGGACAGGGACTACCTCTACGAGCAGTACTTC. This translates into CASSLGDRDYLYEQYF.

This chain connects TRBV6-1 to TRBJ2-6; D unresolved. The CDR3 runs 15 residues. The germline CDR1 and CDR2 sequences are MNHNS and SASEGT. With 3 bases removed from V and 0 bases from J, the gap between germline ends came to 6 bases. As DNA, the CDR3 is TGTGCCAGCAGTGACAGGTCCTCTGGGGCCAACGTCCTGACTTTC. Protein: CASSDRSSGANVLTF.

This chain uses TRBV30 with TRBJ2-3; TRBD1 or TRBD2 may be the D gene (5 bases each). This CDR3 spans 12 amino acids. The V end lost 5 bases, the J end lost 3 bases, and 9 bases lay between the germline ends. Germline CDR1 and CDR2: GTSNPN and SVGIG (reference sequence). The CDR3 here is CAWGDATDTQYF. Written as DNA, the CDR3 is TGTGCCTGGGGGGACGCAACAGATACGCAGTATTTT.

This clone was counted between two and nine times. The chain recombines TRBV7-2 with TRBJ1-5; D uncertain. V was clipped by 2 bases and J by 0 bases, with 8 bases between them. CDR3 length: 15 amino acids. Germline V gives CDR1 SGHTA, CDR2 FQGNSA. The CDR3 sequence is CASSLMAGSNQPQHF. The DNA for the CDR3 is TGTGCCAGCAGCTTAATGGCAGGTAGCAATCAGCCCCAGCATTTT.

The rearrangement links TRBV9 to TRBJ2-5, with 7 positions matching TRBD2. The CDR3 length is 14 residues. Germline CDR1 SGDLS, CDR2 YYNGEE. Unmatched junction bases numbered 8, after V lost 4 bases and J lost 5 bases. In DNA form, the CDR3 reads TGTGCCAGCAGCTTGAGCGGGGTTGGGGAGACCCAGTACTTC. Its translation is CASSLSGVGETQYF.

The V call is TRBV15, the J call TRBJ2-3; TRBD2 matches at 9 bases. The V gene end was trimmed by 0 bases and the J gene end by 1 base; junction bases not matched to a gene: 5. CDR3 size: 17 residues. From germline, CDR1 is LNHNV and CDR2 YYDKDF (reference sequence). CDR3 sequence: CATSRDLAGSGTDTQYF. The DNA of the CDR3 is TGTGCCACCAGCAGAGACCTAGCGGGGTCTGGCACAGATACGCAGTATTTT.